This passage covers 24 T cell receptor beta chains from one sample sequenced in a study of blood T cell repertoires in COVID-19. Sequencing was performed with immunoSEQ multiplex PCR; in TCRdb, only in-frame clones are kept and a portion is missing. This sample yields some 230,000 clones, of which approximately 84% are seen a single time; approximately 3% belongs to the top ten. Material: peripheral blood. These receptors were taken from a woman in her twenties or thirties who had recovered from COVID-19.

The CDR3 nucleotides are TGTGCCAGCCGGCCGGGACAGGGATACGAGCAGTACTTC. Its translation: CASRPGQGYEQYF. This chain uses TRBV7-9 with TRBJ2-7; 9 bases line up with TRBD1. This CDR3 comprises 13 residues. With 8 bases clipped from V and 4 bases from J, the junction kept 6 bases outside the gene matches. Germline CDR1 is SEHNR and CDR2 is FQNEAQ (reference sequence).

V and J are TRBV7-9 and TRBJ1-4; D possibly corresponds to TRBD1 (5 bases). CDR1 SEHNR and CDR2 FQNEAQ come from the germline V gene (reference sequence). The CDR3 contains 15 residues. Trimming took off 5 bases at V and 7 bases at J, with 17 bases between the two ends. DNA of the CDR3: TGTGCCAGCAGCCCCGGCGGGGACTCGTTTGAAAAACTGTTTTTT. Translated: CASSPGGDSFEKLFF. Complete variable domain (other parts from reference TRBV7-9 and TRBJ1-4): DTGVSQNPRHKITKRGQNVTFRCDPISEHNRLYWYRQTLGQGPEFLTYFQNEAQLEKSRLLSDRFSAERPKGSFSTLEIQRTEQGDSAMYLCASSPGGDSFEKLFFGSGTQLSVL.

The V call is TRBV5-6, the J call TRBJ2-7, with D possibly matching TRBD1 (5 bases). This CDR3 is 17 amino acids long. Trimming pared 3 bases from V and 0 bases from J, leaving 19 bases between. The germline V gene has CDR1 SGHDT and CDR2 YYEEEE. The CDR3 reads CASSSEPTDRSSYEQYF. As DNA, the CDR3 is TGTGCCAGCAGCTCCGAGCCGACAGATAGGAGCTCCTACGAGCAGTACTTC. Complete variable domain (other parts from reference TRBV5-6 and TRBJ2-7): DAGVTQSPTHLIKTRGQQVTLRCSPKSGHDTVSWYQQALGQGPQFIFQYYEEEERQRGNFPDRFSGHQFPNYSSELNVNALLLGDSALYLCASSSEPTDRSSYEQYFGPGTRLTVT.

This chain connects TRBV19 to TRBJ2-3; D unresolved. The CDR3 is 13 amino acids. Trimming took off 1 base at V and 3 bases at J, with 5 bases between the two ends. Germline V gene sequence: CDR1 LNHDA, CDR2 SQIVND (reference sequence). CDR3 nucleotides: TGTGCCAGTAGTATAGGGAGAACAGATACGCAGTATTTT. Translation gives CASSIGRTDTQYF.

V gene TRBV5-1 combines with J gene TRBJ2-5; 12 nucleotides line up with TRBD2. Per the germline V gene, CDR1 is SGHRS and CDR2 is YFSETQ. The CDR3 totals 17 residues. With 0 bases clipped from V and 3 bases from J, the junction kept 6 bases outside the gene matches. This CDR3 is CASSLVASGRAEETQYF. In DNA form, the CDR3 reads TGCGCCAGCAGCTTGGTGGCTAGCGGGAGGGCCGAAGAGACCCAGTACTTC.

In its sample, this clone was seen once. The V call is TRBV20-1, the J call TRBJ2-1; tentative D call: TRBD2 (5 bases). The V gene's germline CDR1 is DFQATT and CDR2 SNEGSKA (reference sequence). The germline V and J ends were trimmed by 3 bases and 5 bases, with 17 bases remaining between them. The CDR3 is 15 residues long. CDR3 DNA sequence: TGCAGTGCTAGTGTATTACTAGACACAAACAATGAGCAGTTCTTC. It yields the protein CSASVLLDTNNEQFF.

The rearrangement joins TRBV7-3 to TRBJ2-7; 9 bases are a match to TRBD2. V was clipped by 1 base and J by 0 bases; unmatched bases: 16. The CDR3 sequence is 20 residues long. Germline V gives CDR1 SGHTA, CDR2 FQGTGA. The CDR3 bases are TGTGCCAGCAGCTTAAATTTGGCGGGAGGGTTTGGGCATTTCTCCTACGAGCAGTACTTC. Protein sequence: CASSLNLAGGFGHFSYEQYF.

This clone showed up just a few times. CDR3 DNA sequence: TGTGCCAGCAGTCCAGGGCTCACTGAAGCTTTCTTT. This sequence encodes CASSPGLTEAFF. V gene TRBV25-1 combines with J gene TRBJ1-1; a possible D gene is TRBD1 (5 bases). Between the trimmed V and J ends, which lost 5 bases and 4 bases, there was a span of 8 bases. The CDR3 length is 12 residues. CDR1 is MGHDK, CDR2 SYGVNS, per germline.

The chain uses TRBV6-5 and TRBJ2-1; TRBD1 matches at 9 bases. The CDR3 runs to 13 residues. The J segment lost 15 bases and the V segment lost 5 bases, leaving 11 bases of the junction unmatched. The V gene's germline CDR1 is MNHEY and CDR2 SVGAGI. Written as DNA, the CDR3 is TGTGCCAGCAGTCGGGACAGGGTTTCTAGATGGTTCTTC. Translation gives CASSRDRVSRWFF.

The rearrangement links TRBV24-1 to TRBJ1-4; 9 bases agree with TRBD1. Germline V gene lookup returns CDR1 KGHDR and CDR2 SFDVKD. V lost 7 bases and J lost 8; bases outside the gene matches: 7. The length of the CDR3 is 14 residues. This CDR3 reads CATSATGTGEKLFF. CDR3 sequence (DNA): TGTGCCACCAGCGCCACCGGGACAGGGGAAAAACTGTTTTTT.

This clone was recorded once. The J gene is TRBJ1-1, the V gene TRBV7-9; 10 bases agree with TRBD1. Trimming removed 5 bases from V and 6 bases from J; junction bases left unmatched: 12. This CDR3 contains 16 residues. Germline V lookup: CDR1 SEHNR, CDR2 FQNEAQ (reference sequence). CDR3 sequence (DNA): TGTGCCAGCAGCCCGAGAGTCGGGACAGGGGAATCTGAAGCTTTCTTT. The encoded protein is CASSPRVGTGESEAFF.

This chain uses TRBV6-4 with TRBJ2-5, with TRBD1 identical over 7 bases. V lost 4 bases and J lost 4; bases outside the gene matches: 9. This CDR3 comprises 15 residues. Germline-derived CDR1 and CDR2 are MRHNA and SNTAGT. The CDR3 reads CASSVRQGIGETQYF. The CDR3 DNA is TGTGCCAGCAGTGTACGACAGGGTATTGGAGAGACCCAGTACTTC.

The chain recombines TRBV11-3 with TRBJ2-3, with TRBD2 as a possible D gene (5 bases). Germline loops: CDR1 SGHNT, CDR2 YENEEA. The CDR3 length is 16 residues. V dropped 0 bases and J dropped 5 bases, with 15 bases sitting between them. The CDR3 coding sequence is TGTGCCAGCAGCTTAGATCTTGAATTGGGAGAAGATACGCAGTATTTT. Translating gives CASSLDLELGEDTQYF.

The chain recombines TRBV6-6 with TRBJ2-1, with TRBD2 matching 16 bases. V trimming: 5 bases; J trimming: 7 bases; junction bases outside the gene matches: 5. The CDR3 covers 16 residues. Looked up from germline, CDR1 is MNHNY and CDR2 is SVGAGI (reference sequence). CDR3 coding DNA: TGTGCCAGCAGTGTGCCGGGACTAGCGGGAGGGAATGAGCAGTTCTTC. It is translated as CASSVPGLAGGNEQFF.

The chain couples TRBV30 to TRBJ2-3; D is unclear. CDR1 and CDR2 (germline): GTSNPN, SVGIG (reference sequence). V was shortened by 3 bases and J by 0 bases, with 4 bases between the two germline ends. The CDR3 length is 12 residues. This chain's CDR3 is CAWRASTDTQYF. The CDR3 coding sequence is TGTGCCTGGAGGGCAAGCACAGATACGCAGTATTTT.

The CDR3 DNA is TGTGCCAGCAGCTCAGGAGCGGGGTACTCCTACAATGAGCAGTTCTTC. It translates to CASSSGAGYSYNEQFF. V gene TRBV7-3 combines with J gene TRBJ2-1; TRBD2 matches 7 bases. Germline loops: CDR1 SGHTA, CDR2 FQGTGA. J lost 0 bases, V lost 4 bases, and 6 bases had no gene match. This CDR3 is 16 amino acids long.

This sequence joins TRBV5-1 and TRBJ2-3; D is unresolved. Trimming shortened V by 7 bases and J by 2 bases, and 14 bases separated the two germline ends. The CDR3 spans 14 residues. CDR1 and CDR2 from the germline V gene are SGHRS and YFSETQ. CDR3 sequence (DNA): TGCGCCAGCTTCGTAGGAGCCCCCACAGATACGCAGTATTTT. This codes for CASFVGAPTDTQYF.

This chain connects TRBV28 to TRBJ1-1; D unclear. The V gene lost 6 bases and the J gene lost 5 bases, with 16 bases spanning the gap. Germline-derived CDR1 and CDR2 are MDHEN and SYDVKM. The CDR3 consists of 14 residues. The CDR3 here is CASSTPTYPTEAFF. The CDR3, as DNA: TGTGCCAGCAGCACTCCGACATACCCTACTGAAGCTTTCTTT.

The gene calls are TRBV5-4 and TRBJ2-7; 7 nucleotides agree with TRBD1. This CDR3 has 14 residues. Germline CDR1 and CDR2: SGHNT and YYREEE (reference sequence). The V segment lost 4 bases and the J segment 3 bases; nucleotides outside the gene matches: 7. The CDR3, as DNA: TGTGCCAGCAGCCAAGAACAGGGGCGCTACGAGCAGTACTTC. It specifies CASSQEQGRYEQYF.

The V call is TRBV9, the J call TRBJ1-2; 7 bases fit TRBD1. This CDR3 comprises 16 residues. The junction had 11 bases not matched to a gene; V was cut back by 4 bases and J by 2 bases. Germline values: CDR1 SGDLS, CDR2 YYNGEE. The CDR3 region is CASSPRDSRLNYGYTF. For the CDR3, the DNA is TGTGCCAGCAGCCCGCGGGACAGTCGATTAAACTATGGCTACACCTTC.

This rearrangement joins TRBV7-9 to TRBJ2-3; D is uncertain. CDR3 size: 12 residues. V was clipped by 6 bases and J by 5 bases, with 9 bases between them. From germline, CDR1 is SEHNR and CDR2 FQNEAQ (reference sequence). The DNA for the CDR3 is TGTGCCAGCAGGTGGAGTGGAGATACGCAGTATTTT. Its translation is CASRWSGDTQYF. The full variable domain, with the rest looked up from reference TRBV7-9 and TRBJ2-3, is DTGVSQNPRHKITKRGQNVTFRCDPISEHNRLYWYRQTLGQGPEFLTYFQNEAQLEKSRLLSDRFSAERPKGSFSTLEIQRTEQGDSAMYLCASRWSGDTQYFGPGTRLTVL.

The chain recombines TRBV5-4 with TRBJ2-2, with D maybe TRBD1 (6 bases). The germline V and J ends were trimmed by 0 bases and 5 bases, with 14 bases remaining between them. The CDR3 loop spans 16 amino acids. In germline, CDR1 is SGHNT, CDR2 YYREEE (reference sequence). DNA of the CDR3: TGTGCCAGCAGCTTGGTGTTGGGACAATCGACCGGGGAGCTGTTTTTT. As protein: CASSLVLGQSTGELFF.

V usage is TRBV19 and J usage is TRBJ1-5; TRBD1 matches 8 bases. The CDR3 spans 18 residues. CDR1 is LNHDA and CDR2 is SQIVND in the germline V gene (reference sequence). Trimming at V came to 4 bases and at J to 6 bases, leaving 17 bases not matched to a gene. This CDR3 is CASSTDRVWGTGIQPQHF. CDR3 in DNA: TGTGCCAGTAGTACGGACAGGGTTTGGGGGACGGGTATTCAGCCCCAGCATTTT. The full variable domain, its missing parts supplied by reference TRBV19 and TRBJ1-5, is DGGITQSPKYLFRKEGQNVTLSCEQNLNHDAMYWYRQDPGQGLRLIYYSQIVNDFQKGDIAEGYSVSREKKESFPLTVTSAQKNPTAFYLCASSTDRVWGTGIQPQHFGDGTRLSIL.

J is TRBJ2-1 and V is TRBV6-5; TRBD1 matches 9 bases. V lost 7 bases and J lost 9; bases outside the gene matches: 10. Germline V gene data show CDR1 as MNHEY and CDR2 as SVGAGI. The CDR3 extends over 14 amino acids. The CDR3 is CASNWGQGPGEQFF. The CDR3 bases are TGTGCCAGCAACTGGGGACAGGGCCCTGGTGAGCAGTTCTTC.